The sequence of this TCR beta chain was determined in a study of human T cells and chemical hapten exposure listed by TCRdb under 2021. Some background on the complete study: For sensitization, 2% DPC in acetone was applied to a roughly 2 cm by roughly 2 cm area of upper inner arm skin. Throughout the approximately 25-week study period, patients were also given weekly therapeutic DPC doses on the scalp. Patch testing was done on the upper back using Finn chambers containing 0.01% DPC, and results were scored after 6 days according to International Contact Dermatitis Research Group standards. Most of the patients in the cohort were female, and the cohort covered alopecia areata with under or over 50% scalp involvement, alopecia totalis and alopecia universalis. Libraries were combined into a pool for sequencing, and differences in TCR yield between samples came mainly from small differences in library volumes within the pool. In alopecia patients, the study followed how the peripheral blood TCR repertoire changed in vivo over primary and secondary sensitization to diphenylcyclopropenone (DPC), a hapten. Patient blood was sampled pre-sensitization (week 0) and at 2, 6 and about 24 weeks after DPC sensitization. Twenty-nine alopecia patients gave blood for TCR sequencing at one to four time points (pre-sensitization, 2, 6 and 24 weeks). From each blood RNA sample, both TCR alpha and TCR beta chains were sequenced.

Broad study findings and their caveats: Repeated subsampling changed both the strength of the expansion versus patch-test correlation and the threshold at which that correlation became significant. Expanded TCRs formed significantly more large CDR3 similarity clusters than pre-sensitization or healthy control sets, consistent with antigen-driven responses. Because all patients had alopecia, a presumed autoimmune disease, the immune response of the patients might differ from that of healthy individuals. No change with DPC sensitization was found in the number of TCRs above 1 in 1000 frequency, and no evidence of global repertoire structure alterations was found. A positive correlation was found between the number of PT1 expanded TCRs and patch test score, with significance reached at thresholds 8, 16 and 32 but not 4.

In regard to this clonotype: The clone's antigen remains unknown. The input lacks base qualities; no much larger clone sits a single base away.

From cysteine to phenylalanine, the CDR3 is 14 amino acids long. The entry retains the CDR3 DNA only, 42 bases that are in frame from base 1. Via the germline V gene, CDR1 is SGHDT and CDR2 YYEEEE. The V and J ends are trimmed by 0 bases and 1 base, leaving 8 bases between them. Reading the label with the study, this specimen's time point is: patch test 2, 6 weeks after DPC sensitization. The treatment or condition label on this specimen signifies: therapeutic diphenylcyclopropenone sensitization with weekly scalp DPC. Total RNA was extracted from unfractionated whole blood collected in Tempus Blood RNA tubes. Blood at each patch-test visit was drawn before the patch test was applied. Patients were considered eligible if aged 18 to 70, diagnosed with alopecia and deemed suitable for DPC therapy, and patients were excluded if pregnant. Library prep was done by RACE. Sequencing instrument: NextSeq 500. During library preparation, unique molecular identifiers were attached to individual cDNA molecules so that TCRs could be counted in a quantitative, reproducible way. The original pipeline was this. A median of roughly 98,000 TCRs per sample was observed, with a range of about 20,000 to 700,000. The Decombinator software suite was used to annotate V, J and CDR3 in the TCR reads. Every sample was subsampled to the same number of TCRs (28,000) for the PS versus PT1 abundance plots. TCRs were defined as expanded if absent before sensitization and observed at least eight times at the 2-week time point. TCRdb handled the public reads itself, with Q25 trimming in fastp and clone calling in MiXCR, and kept productive beta chains. CDR3 protein sequences are deduplicated, and each keeps its most common genes and DNA. The authors' filters were not applied to this entry. In this sample the table shows 35,000 to 55,000 distinct CDR3 sequences, roughly a tenth of which occur a single time. The ten largest clonotypes hold 13% to 15% of the sample.

The rearranged chain carries TRBV5-6 and TRBJ2-7, with a tentative D gene TRBD1 over 6 matching bases. This clonotype originated in a woman aged 25 to 39 with alopecia areata. Some clones in this sample may be carry-over from other donors' samples. The material was whole blood, obtained in connection with sensitization to the hapten diphenylcyclopropenone (DPC). The nucleotide sequence reads TGTGCCAGCAGCTTGGGTGGACAGTCCTACGAGCAGTACTTC. It translates to CASSLGGQSYEQYF.